Included here is one TCR beta chain sequence, with context. The antigen it recognizes is unknown. Base qualities are missing; no much larger clone stands one base away. The library was made by the immunoSEQ multiplex PCR assay. For the multiplex PCR, a mixture combining 60 forward primers for TCR Vbeta segments and 13 reverse primers for TCR Jbeta segments was used. The CDR3 region of rearranged TCR beta genes was amplified from genomic DNA by a multiplex PCR assay. The Illumina HiSeq System was used to sequence the amplified TCR beta libraries as 87-base-pair reads. The authors processed their data as follows. A later analysis counted some 74 million unique TCR beta chains across the 666 repertoires, and about 10 million of these chains were shared by at least two donors. Raw reads were error-corrected and collapsed into unique sequences with a nearest-neighbor algorithm that merged closely related sequences to remove PCR and sequencing errors. CDR3 sequences were aligned to IMGT reference sequences to assign V, D and J gene segments. For a sequence to be retained, a match of at least six nucleotides was required to both a V gene segment and a J gene segment. Rearrangements were called productive when the CDR3 lacked stop codons and stayed in frame with V and J; all others were non-productive. Following IMGT convention, CDR3 was defined as the stretch from the second conserved V-encoded cysteine to the conserved J-encoded phenylalanine. Sequences without an unambiguous match to a single V gene segment were excluded from the earlier analysis of approximately 560 of the donors. In an earlier analysis of around 600 of the donors, V segments were called functional above 56.7% productive rearrangements and were called segregating when the between-donor standard deviation exceeded 5%. A statistical classification framework was built for diagnosing cytomegalovirus status from the catalog of TCR beta chain sequences. A later analysis assigned V and J genes by comparing TCR nucleotide sequences with IMGT/GENE-DB human TR gene sequences. In a later analysis, CDR3 sequences and most-parsimonious VDJ recombination scenarios were assigned using the TCRdist pipeline. A later analysis defined each TCR beta chain by its CDR3 amino acid sequence plus V-gene family, and excluded reads lacking a unique V-gene family. To address suspected cross-contamination and a sequencing artifact, a later analysis removed a few hundred highly shared, low-generation-probability nucleotide sequences. A later analysis calculated a clonal expansion index for each public chain from normalized within-repertoire ranks of inferred template counts. Generation probabilities in a later analysis came from a VDJ recombination model fitted to out-of-frame rearrangements, and those results were checked against IGoR. A later analysis scored TCR-TCR, TCR-HLA and TCR-CMV co-occurrence with hypergeometric tests, applying a repertoire-size bias correction to TCR pairs. To estimate false discovery rates, a later analysis permuted the HLA or CMV assignments 20 times. A later analysis grouped co-occurring TCRs with DBSCAN, adding TCRdist sequence similarity when clustering within HLA-allele-positive subsets. Co-occurrence clustering excluded repertoires with fewer than 30,000 or more than 120,000 public chains, plus five with anomalous nucleotide sharing. TCRdb re-hosts the immuneACCESS table, in-frame sequences only. Its copies lack some clones; in the studies checked, an unresolved V gene accounts for under half of them, and the cause for the rest is not known. The V and J calls and clone size were taken over from that table, and D and trimming were inferred from the DNA. Across this sample there are more than 150,000 clones, with about three quarters seen only once. Around 3.2% of the sample goes to the ten largest clones.

This sample stems from a study of cytomegalovirus exposure and HLA in healthy donors (dated by TCRdb to about 2017). For context, the study as a whole: According to an earlier analysis of 550 to 750 of the donors, about 190 million T cells yielded 90 million to 130 million unique TCR beta sequences and approximately 300 Gb of sequence data. About 280 gigabases of sequencing data and approximately 92 million unique TCR sequences made up an early release that covered 500 to 700 HLA-typed donors. A few DR-DQ haplotypes were treated as single units for association and clustering because of strong linkage in the cohort. The T cell repertoires of some 670 subjects were profiled by immunosequencing and related to cytomegalovirus serostatus. Alongside the repertoire data, information on donor age, sex, ethnicity and CMV serostatus was compiled. In a later analysis, previously published TCR beta repertoires from several hundred donors were re-analyzed and high-resolution HLA genotyping was added so that TCR occurrence patterns could be studied. All discovery cohort repertoires had been generated using a single sequencing platform. An earlier analysis of roughly 600 of the donors used high-throughput TCR beta sequencing to judge whether each TCR beta V gene segment behaved as functional or pseudogenic. Typing coverage differed by locus: A, B, C, DRB1 and DQB1 were typed in roughly 629-630 donors, DQA1 in 500 to 550, DPA1 in some 600, and DPB1 in 472. The study aimed to test whether signatures of past pathogen exposure could be identified by cataloging public T cell receptors. HLA typing included class I and class II loci at four-digit resolution. Besides the first cohort of some 670 subjects, a separate validation cohort made up of roughly 120 different subjects was used. Of the 398 genotyped donors, roughly 85% fell in the genetic ancestry cluster associated with self-reported Caucasian donors. In a later genetic analysis, genome-wide SNP genotypes for about 55% of the roughly 670 donors were used, and that subset was treated as a discovery cohort. In the later analysis, no new phenotypic data were used to find candidate immune exposures; instead, reliance was placed on TCR beta sequences and their occurrence across donors. On average, about 200,000 unique TCR beta nucleotide sequences were sequenced per donor among 398 genotyped donors of the cohort, with roughly 19% of those sequences being non-productive. The study combined high-throughput TCR immunosequencing, statistical association of individual TCRs with disease status, and machine learning to predict cytomegalovirus infection status.

V is shortened by 7 bases, J by 1 base, and the region joining them spans 13 bases. The germline V gene gives CDR1 as SNHLY and CDR2 as FYNNEI. The CDR3 numbers 15 residues from cysteine through phenylalanine. The DNA shown is the 45-base CDR3, in frame from base 1. The cohort comprised several hundred healthy bone marrow donors. At the time of sampling, all cohort members were nominally healthy, though unrecorded immune exposures were likely present. The donor tested CMV seropositive and was one of the 289 seropositive cohort members. Each donor provided a peripheral blood sample, and peripheral blood mononuclear cells were used for TCR beta sequencing. The Qiagen DNeasy Blood Extraction Kit was used to extract genomic DNA from the blood cell samples. Broader findings and caveats from the paper: In a later genetic analysis, fewer N-insertions in productive TCRs were reported among donors in an Asian-associated ancestry cluster than the approximately 670-donor mean. A cluster of highly shared sequence variants was judged likely to be a technical artifact of the sequencing pipeline. A few of the identified cytomegalovirus-associated TCR beta chains were confirmed in vitro to be specific for cytomegalovirus antigens. A further reported finding was that TCR beta sequences accurately predicted the HLA-A and HLA-B alleles for most subjects in the first cohort. Because HLA typing was unavailable for some donors at each locus, only the typed subset was used in association tests. In an earlier analysis of fewer than 700 of the donors, most TCR beta V segments appeared in productive rearrangements about 87% or about 30% of the time, broadly matching IMGT annotations. Some IMGT-functional V segments, including TRBV6-2 and TRBV6-3, could not be distinguished by the 87-base-pair reads and were therefore excluded. Assigning TCR associations to individual alleles was difficult when HLA alleles, especially DR and DQ, strongly co-occurred. A later analysis found that most CMV-associated TCR beta chains appeared HLA-restricted, with HLA associations seemingly driven largely by CMV exposure. A later analysis found that TCR association rates varied across HLA loci, with DRB1 alleles showing the most associated TCRs and HLA-C alleles the fewest. A later analysis reported that several top co-occurrence clusters appeared linked to parvovirus B19, influenza, CMV and Epstein-Barr virus. The only immune exposure information available for the cohort was CMV serostatus. Correlated functional status among segregating V segments might be attributable to linkage disequilibrium, but an unknown experimental factor could not be ruled out. In a later genetic analysis, a missense DCLRE1C variant was associated with V-gene and J-gene trimming of TCR beta chains, and the association was replicated in an independent cohort. The cohort was sequenced for TCR beta chains only, and without alpha or paired-chain data the features that could be detected were limited. Specific HLA alleles were associated with about 17,000 TCR beta sequences at a false discovery rate of 0.05 in a later analysis. The study gave a list of about 170 TCR beta chains associated with cytomegalovirus. According to the authors, the approach could potentially be generalized to other disease states and immunological phenotypes. Because counts were too low, roughly 17 rarely observed V segments, including chromosome 9 orphons, were left out of the earlier analysis of several hundred of the donors. The presence/absence analyses assumed that sequencing depth was roughly uniform across donors, and that assumption may not be true. The classifier was reported to diagnose cytomegalovirus status with high specificity and sensitivity in both the original cohort and the validation cohort. In a later analysis, HLA-associated TCR beta chains showed more clonal expansion and lower generation probabilities than non-associated chains that were equally common. Most TCR sequences were seen in very few donors, while some public TCRs were found in many individuals.

This sequence was found in a woman in her forties or fifties in good health and CMV-seropositive. Recombination connected TRBV2 to TRBJ2-2, with a tentative D gene TRBD1 over 6 matching bases. The specimen sequenced was PBMCs. The CDR3 protein sequence reads: CASKGLTGNTGELFF. The base sequence is TGTGCCAGCAAGGGGCTGACAGGGAACACCGGGGAGCTGTTTTTT.